Sequencing of this TCR beta chain was carried out in a study of T cell clones after liver transplantation. The wider study: Post-transplant blood was tracked for graft-donor-reactive T cell clones identified in a pre-transplant mixed lymphocyte reaction.

Study-level results: Post-transplant time points were not standardized, so conclusions are preliminary.

As to this clone: The antigen is undetermined.

CDR1 MGHRA and CDR2 YSYEKL come from the germline V gene. The V gene lost 0 bases and the J gene lost 5 bases, with 24 bases spanning the gap. The CDR3 has 19 amino acids. Clones were sequenced by immunoSEQ multiplex PCR, and TCRdb holds only the in-frame ones, with some missing. The data show roughly 97,000 clones, 80% to 85% seen once. This receptor was identified in a human donor who received a liver transplant. This sequence joins TRBV4-1 and TRBJ2-3; TRBD2 might be the D (6 bases). The sample consisted of CD4+ T cells from blood, taken before liver transplant. CDR3 DNA sequence: TGCGCCAGCAGCCAAGAGTTGGCCGGGGCTAGCGCGTCGGAAGATACGCAGTATTTT. Protein: CASSQELAGASASEDTQYF.